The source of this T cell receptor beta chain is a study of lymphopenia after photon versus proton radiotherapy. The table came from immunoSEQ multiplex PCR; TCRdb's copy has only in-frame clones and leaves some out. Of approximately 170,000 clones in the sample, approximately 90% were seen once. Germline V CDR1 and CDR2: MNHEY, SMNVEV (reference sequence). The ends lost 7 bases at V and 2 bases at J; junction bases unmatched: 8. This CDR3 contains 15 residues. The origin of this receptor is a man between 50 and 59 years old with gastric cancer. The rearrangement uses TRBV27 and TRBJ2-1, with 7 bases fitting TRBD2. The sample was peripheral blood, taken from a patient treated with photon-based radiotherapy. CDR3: CASTKSGNPYNEQFF. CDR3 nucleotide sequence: TGTGCCAGCACTAAAAGCGGGAACCCCTACAATGAGCAGTTCTTC.